This T cell receptor beta chain was captured by sequencing in a study of identical twins (dated by TCRdb to the mid-2010s). About the study as a whole: To test whether fetal clonotypes persist, the study used deep sequencing on TCR alpha and beta repertoires from monozygotic twins, unrelated adults of various ages, and cord blood. To rule out contamination, replicate twin experiments were performed at different times with different library preparation protocols. Findings and caveats that apply to the study as a whole: Invariant T cells such as MAIT and iNKT could partly confound zero-insertion analyses, although diverse VJ usage argued against such confounding for most clonotypes. In monozygotic twins, out-of-frame TCR alpha sharing was systematically underestimated by recombination models, although the models agreed with sharing between unrelated individuals. Abundant cord blood beta clonotypes carried fewer insertions; young adult naive repertoires showed a weaker similar trend, while memory repertoires showed none. Compared with coincidental sharing between unrelated individuals, out-of-frame TCR alpha sequences shared between twins showed an excess of sequences with low generation probability. Conclusions relied on cross-sectional statistical analysis, since the same donors could not be followed over many years. A weaker excess of twin sharing was found in beta out-of-frame sequences because the signal-to-noise ratio was lowered by fewer shared sequences.

Library preparation employed 5' RACE. Data came from an Illumina HiSeq 2000. Template switching added a universal primer binding site, and the final cDNA carried a unique molecular identifier that allowed TCR cDNA molecules to be counted accurately. First-strand cDNA for TCR alpha and beta chains was synthesized from specific primers in the conserved constant-segment region. To control for contamination, every cDNA library carried two barcodes: a SMART-Mk sample barcode plus Illumina barcodes. TruSeq adapter sequences and Illumina sample barcodes were added in two successive PCR steps. The Illumina HiSeq platform was used with custom primers to sequence TCR alpha and beta cDNA libraries. Per the authors' processing: MiGEC processed the raw reads to extract unique molecular identifiers, while MiXCR was used to determine the CDR3 positions. For each individual, recombination models were inferred using an EM algorithm with the repgenHMM and IGoR tools. The tcR package in R was used for shared clonotype analysis, with sharing normalized by the product of cloneset sizes. To study raw recombination without the effects of thymic and clonal selection, out-of-frame nonproductive sequences were analyzed. TCRdb redid the processing of the public reads, applying fastp at Q25 and MiXCR, and retained in-frame beta chains. Every entry covers one CDR3 protein and lists the most common genes and DNA from its rows. The V and J calls come from TCRdb's annotation, not from the publication. The sample table records approximately 1.8 million distinct CDR3 sequences; less than 40% of these occur just once. Together, the top ten hold about 0.25% of the sample.

Comment on this clonotype: Its antigen is still unknown. No base-level quality is on record; no much larger clone is a single base apart.

The CDR3 contains 14 residues, cysteine and phenylalanine counted. The only DNA kept is the CDR3, 42 bases in frame from the first base. The germline V gene encodes CDR1 KGHDR and CDR2 SFDVKD. V and J are truncated by 3 bases and 4 bases respectively, leaving an intervening sequence of 10 bases. Only healthy Caucasian donors were included. The clonotype was recovered from a newborn girl in good health. The source material was cord blood. The chain is assembled from TRBV24-1 and TRBJ2-3; a confident D gene designation cannot be given. The DNA sequence is given as TGTGCCACCAGTGATCTGCGTCTTCCAGATACGCAGTATTTT. Translated, it reads CATSDLRLPDTQYF.